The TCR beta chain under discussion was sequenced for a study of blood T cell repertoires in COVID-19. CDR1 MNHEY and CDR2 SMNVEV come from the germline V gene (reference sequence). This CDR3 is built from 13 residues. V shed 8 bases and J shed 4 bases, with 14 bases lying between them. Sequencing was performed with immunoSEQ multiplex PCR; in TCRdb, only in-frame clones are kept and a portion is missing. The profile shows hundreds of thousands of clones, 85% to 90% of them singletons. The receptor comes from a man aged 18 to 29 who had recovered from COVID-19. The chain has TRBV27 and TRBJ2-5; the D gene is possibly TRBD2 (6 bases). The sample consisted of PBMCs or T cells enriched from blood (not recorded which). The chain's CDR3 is CASGLGGGETQYF. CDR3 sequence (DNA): TGTGCCAGCGGACTTGGGGGAGGAGAGACCCAGTACTTC.